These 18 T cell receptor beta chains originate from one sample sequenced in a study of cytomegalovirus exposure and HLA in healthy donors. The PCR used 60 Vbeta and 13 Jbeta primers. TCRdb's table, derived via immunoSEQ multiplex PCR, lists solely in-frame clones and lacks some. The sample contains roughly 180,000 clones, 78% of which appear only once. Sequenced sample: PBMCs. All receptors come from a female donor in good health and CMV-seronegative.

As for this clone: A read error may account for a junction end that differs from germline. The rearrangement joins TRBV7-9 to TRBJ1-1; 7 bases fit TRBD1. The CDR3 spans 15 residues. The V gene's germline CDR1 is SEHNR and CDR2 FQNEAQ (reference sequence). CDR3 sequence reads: CSSSLGDRANTEAFF. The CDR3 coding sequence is TGTTCCAGCAGCTTAGGAGACAGGGCAAACACTGAAGCTTTCTTT.

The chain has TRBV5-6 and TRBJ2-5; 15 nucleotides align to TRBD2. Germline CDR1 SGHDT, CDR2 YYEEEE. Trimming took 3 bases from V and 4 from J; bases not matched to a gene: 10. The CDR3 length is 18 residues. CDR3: CASSWGTSGRRRGETQYF. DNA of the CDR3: TGTGCCAGCAGCTGGGGGACTAGCGGGAGGCGCCGAGGAGAGACCCAGTACTTC.

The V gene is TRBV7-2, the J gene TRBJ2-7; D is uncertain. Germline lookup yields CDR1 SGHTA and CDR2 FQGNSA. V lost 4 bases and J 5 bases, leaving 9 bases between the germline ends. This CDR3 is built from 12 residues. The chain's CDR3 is CASSSLGNEQYF. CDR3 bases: TGTGCCAGCAGCTCCCTAGGTAACGAGCAGTACTTC.

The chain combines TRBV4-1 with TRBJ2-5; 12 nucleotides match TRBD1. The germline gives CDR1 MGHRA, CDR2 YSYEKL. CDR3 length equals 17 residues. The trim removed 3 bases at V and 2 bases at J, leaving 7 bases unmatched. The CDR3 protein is CASSHPGQGALQETQYF. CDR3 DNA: TGCGCCAGCAGCCACCCGGGACAGGGGGCTCTACAAGAGACCCAGTACTTC.

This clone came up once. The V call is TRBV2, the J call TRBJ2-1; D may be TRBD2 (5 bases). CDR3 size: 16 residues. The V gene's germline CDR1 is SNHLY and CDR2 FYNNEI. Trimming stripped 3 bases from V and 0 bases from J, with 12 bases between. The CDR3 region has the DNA TGTGCCAGCAGTGACCCTAGCAGGAGCTCCTACAATGAGCAGTTCTTC. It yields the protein CASSDPSRSSYNEQFF.

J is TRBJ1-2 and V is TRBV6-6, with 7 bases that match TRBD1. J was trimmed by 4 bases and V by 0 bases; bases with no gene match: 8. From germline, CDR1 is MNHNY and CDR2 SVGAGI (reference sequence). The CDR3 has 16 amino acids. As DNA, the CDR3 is TGTGCCAGCAGTTACTCCCGGGGACAGACTATCTATGGCTACACCTTC. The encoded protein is CASSYSRGQTIYGYTF.

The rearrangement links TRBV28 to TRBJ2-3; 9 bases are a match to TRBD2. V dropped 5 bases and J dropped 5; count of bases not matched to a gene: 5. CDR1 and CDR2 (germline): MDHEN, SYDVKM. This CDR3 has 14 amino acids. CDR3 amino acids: CASSRAGGGDTQYF. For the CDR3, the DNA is TGTGCCAGCAGTCGGGCGGGAGGGGGAGATACGCAGTATTTT.

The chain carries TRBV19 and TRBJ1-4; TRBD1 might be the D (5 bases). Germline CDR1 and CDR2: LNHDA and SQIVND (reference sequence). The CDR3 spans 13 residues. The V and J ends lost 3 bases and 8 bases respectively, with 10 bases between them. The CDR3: CASSMGRGEKLFF. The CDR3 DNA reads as TGTGCCAGTAGTATGGGTCGGGGGGAAAAACTGTTTTTT.

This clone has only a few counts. In nucleotides, the CDR3 is TGTGCCAGCAGCCAAGAGGGGGGACTAGCGGGAAGCAACGGGGAGCAGTACTTC. It encodes CASSQEGGLAGSNGEQYF. The V gene is TRBV4-2, the J gene TRBJ2-7; 13 positions agree with TRBD2. The CDR3 runs 18 residues. CDR1 is LGHNA, CDR2 YNFKEQ, per germline. Trimming took 0 bases from V and 7 from J; bases not matched to a gene: 12.

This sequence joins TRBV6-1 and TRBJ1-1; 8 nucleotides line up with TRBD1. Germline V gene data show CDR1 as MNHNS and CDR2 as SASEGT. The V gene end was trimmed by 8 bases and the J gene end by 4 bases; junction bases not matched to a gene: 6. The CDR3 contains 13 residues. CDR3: CASEGQGPTEAFF. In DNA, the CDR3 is TGTGCCAGCGAAGGACAGGGACCCACTGAAGCTTTCTTT.

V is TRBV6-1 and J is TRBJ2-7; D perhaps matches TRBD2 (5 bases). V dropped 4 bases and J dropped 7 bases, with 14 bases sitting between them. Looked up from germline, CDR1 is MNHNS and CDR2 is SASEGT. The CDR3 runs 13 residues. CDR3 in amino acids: CASSVGIISEQYF. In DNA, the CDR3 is TGTGCCAGCAGTGTCGGGATCATCAGTGAGCAGTACTTC.

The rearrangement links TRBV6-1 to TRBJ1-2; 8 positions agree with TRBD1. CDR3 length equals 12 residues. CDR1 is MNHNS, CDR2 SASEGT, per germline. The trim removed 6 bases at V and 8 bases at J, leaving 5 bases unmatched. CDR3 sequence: CASSRRGHGYTF. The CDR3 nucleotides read TGTGCCAGCAGCCGCAGGGGGCACGGCTACACCTTC.

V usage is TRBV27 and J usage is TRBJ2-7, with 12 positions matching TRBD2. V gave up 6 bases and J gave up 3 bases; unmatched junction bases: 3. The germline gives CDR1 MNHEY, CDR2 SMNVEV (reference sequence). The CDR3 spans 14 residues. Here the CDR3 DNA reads TGTGCCAGCAGGCGGACTAGCGGGAACTACGAGCAGTACTTC. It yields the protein CASRRTSGNYEQYF.

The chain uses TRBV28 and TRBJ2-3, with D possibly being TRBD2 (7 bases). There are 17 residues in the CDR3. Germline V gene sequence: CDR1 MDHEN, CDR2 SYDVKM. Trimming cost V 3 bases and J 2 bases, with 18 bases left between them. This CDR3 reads CASSFFRGAAATDTQYF. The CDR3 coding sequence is TGTGCCAGCAGTTTTTTCCGGGGGGCAGCGGCCACAGATACGCAGTATTTT.

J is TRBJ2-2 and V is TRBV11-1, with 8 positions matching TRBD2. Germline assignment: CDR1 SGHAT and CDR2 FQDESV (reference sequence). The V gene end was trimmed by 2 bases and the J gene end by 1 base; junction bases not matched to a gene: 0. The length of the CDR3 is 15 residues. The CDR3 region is CASSLTSGNTGELFF. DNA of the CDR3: TGTGCCAGCAGCTTAACTAGCGGGAACACCGGGGAGCTGTTTTTT.

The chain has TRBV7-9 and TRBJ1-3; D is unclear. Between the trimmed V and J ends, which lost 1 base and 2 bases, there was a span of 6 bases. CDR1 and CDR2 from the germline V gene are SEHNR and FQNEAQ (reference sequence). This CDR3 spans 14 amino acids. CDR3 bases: TGTGCCAGCAGCTTAGGTAGTACTGGAAACACCATATATTTT. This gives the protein CASSLGSTGNTIYF.

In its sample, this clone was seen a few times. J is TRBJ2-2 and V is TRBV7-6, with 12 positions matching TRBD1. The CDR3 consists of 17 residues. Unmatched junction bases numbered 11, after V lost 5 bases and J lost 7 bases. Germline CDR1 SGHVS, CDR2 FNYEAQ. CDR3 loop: CASSPYPGQGAIGELFF. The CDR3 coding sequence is TGTGCCAGCAGCCCATATCCGGGACAGGGGGCGATCGGGGAGCTGTTTTTT.

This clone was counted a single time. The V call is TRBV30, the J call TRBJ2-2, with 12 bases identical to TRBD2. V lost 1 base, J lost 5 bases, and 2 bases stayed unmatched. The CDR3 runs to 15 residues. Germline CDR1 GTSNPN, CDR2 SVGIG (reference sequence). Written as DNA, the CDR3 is TGTGCCTGGAGTGGACTAGCGGGAGTAACCGGGGAGCTGTTTTTT. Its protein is CAWSGLAGVTGELFF.